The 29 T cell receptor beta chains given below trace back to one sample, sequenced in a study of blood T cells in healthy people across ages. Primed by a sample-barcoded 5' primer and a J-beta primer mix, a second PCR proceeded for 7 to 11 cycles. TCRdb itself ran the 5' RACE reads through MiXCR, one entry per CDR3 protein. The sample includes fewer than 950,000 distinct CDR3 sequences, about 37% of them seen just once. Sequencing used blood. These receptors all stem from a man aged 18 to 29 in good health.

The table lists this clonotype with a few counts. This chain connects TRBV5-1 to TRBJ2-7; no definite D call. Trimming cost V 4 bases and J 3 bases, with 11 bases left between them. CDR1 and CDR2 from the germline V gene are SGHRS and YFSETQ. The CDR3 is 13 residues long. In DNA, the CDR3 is TGCGCCAGCAGCCACCTGACGGACTACGAGCAGTACTTC. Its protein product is CASSHLTDYEQYF.

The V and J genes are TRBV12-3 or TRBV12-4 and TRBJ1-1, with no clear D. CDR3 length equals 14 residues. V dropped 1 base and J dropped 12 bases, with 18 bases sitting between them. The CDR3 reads CASSLEVSSGVTFF. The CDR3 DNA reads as TGTGCCAGCAGTTTAGAGGTTTCCTCTGGAGTAACTTTCTTT.

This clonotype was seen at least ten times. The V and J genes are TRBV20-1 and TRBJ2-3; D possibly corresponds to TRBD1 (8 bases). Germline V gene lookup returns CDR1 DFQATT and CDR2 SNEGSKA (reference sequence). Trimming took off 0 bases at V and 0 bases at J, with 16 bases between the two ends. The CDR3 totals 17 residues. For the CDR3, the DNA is TGCAGTGCTAGAGATGTAACAGGGGGGGTTAGCACAGATACGCAGTATTTT. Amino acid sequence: CSARDVTGGVSTDTQYF.

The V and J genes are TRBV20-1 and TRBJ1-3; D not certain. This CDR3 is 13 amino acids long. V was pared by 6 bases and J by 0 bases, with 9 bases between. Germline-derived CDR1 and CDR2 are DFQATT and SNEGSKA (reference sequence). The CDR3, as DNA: TGCAGTGCCCGATACCCCTCTGGAAACACCATATATTTT. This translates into CSARYPSGNTIYF.

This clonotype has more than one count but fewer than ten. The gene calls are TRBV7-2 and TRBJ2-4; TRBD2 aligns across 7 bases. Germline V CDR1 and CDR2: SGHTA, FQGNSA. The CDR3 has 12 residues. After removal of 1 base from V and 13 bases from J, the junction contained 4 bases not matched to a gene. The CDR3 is CASSLVAGEQYF. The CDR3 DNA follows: TGTGCCAGCAGCTTAGTGGCGGGGGAGCAGTACTTC.

The CDR3 loop reads CASSYSRGAPPQHF. The CDR3 nucleotides are TGTGCCAGCAGTTACTCGAGGGGAGCCCCGCCCCAGCATTTT. The chain links TRBV6-5 to TRBJ1-5, with D maybe TRBD1 (5 bases). V lost 0 bases and J 9 bases, leaving 12 bases between the germline ends. CDR3 length: 14 amino acids. Germline V lookup: CDR1 MNHEY, CDR2 SVGAGI.

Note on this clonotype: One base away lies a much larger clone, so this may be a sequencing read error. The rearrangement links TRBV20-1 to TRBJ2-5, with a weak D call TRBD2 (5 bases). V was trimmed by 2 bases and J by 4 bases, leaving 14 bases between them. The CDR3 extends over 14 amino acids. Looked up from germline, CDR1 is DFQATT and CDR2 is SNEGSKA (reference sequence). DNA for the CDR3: TGCAGTGCTAGAACTAGAGGCAATCGAGAGACCCAGTACTTC. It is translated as CSARTRGNRETQYF.

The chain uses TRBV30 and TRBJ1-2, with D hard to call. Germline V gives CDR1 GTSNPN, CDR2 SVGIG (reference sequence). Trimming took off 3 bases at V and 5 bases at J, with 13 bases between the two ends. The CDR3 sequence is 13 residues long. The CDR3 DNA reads TGTGCCTGGAGGATGGAGTCCTTTTATGGCTACACCTTC. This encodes CAWRMESFYGYTF.

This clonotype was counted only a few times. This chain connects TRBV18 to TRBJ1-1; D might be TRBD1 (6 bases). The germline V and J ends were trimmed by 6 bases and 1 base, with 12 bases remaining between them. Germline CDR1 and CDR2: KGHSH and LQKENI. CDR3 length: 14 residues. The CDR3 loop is CASSRDIQNTEAFF. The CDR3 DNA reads TGTGCCAGCTCCCGGGACATCCAGAACACTGAAGCTTTCTTT.

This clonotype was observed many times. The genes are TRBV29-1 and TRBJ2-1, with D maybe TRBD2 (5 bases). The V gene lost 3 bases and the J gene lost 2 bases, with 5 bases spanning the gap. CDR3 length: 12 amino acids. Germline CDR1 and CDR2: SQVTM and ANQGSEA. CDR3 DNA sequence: TGCAGCGTTGACGGGGCCTACAATGAGCAGTTCTTC. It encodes CSVDGAYNEQFF.

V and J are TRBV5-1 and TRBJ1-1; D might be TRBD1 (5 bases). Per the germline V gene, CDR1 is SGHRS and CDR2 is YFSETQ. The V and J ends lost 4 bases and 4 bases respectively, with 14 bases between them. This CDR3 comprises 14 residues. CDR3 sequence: CASSLFEGRTEAFF. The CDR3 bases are TGCGCCAGCAGCCTGTTTGAGGGACGCACTGAAGCTTTCTTT.

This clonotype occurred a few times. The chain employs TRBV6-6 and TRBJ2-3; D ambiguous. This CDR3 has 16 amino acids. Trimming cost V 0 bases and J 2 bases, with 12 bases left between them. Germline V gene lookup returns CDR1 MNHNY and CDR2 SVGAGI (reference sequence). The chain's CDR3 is CASSYSGTTYTDTQYF. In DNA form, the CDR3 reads TGTGCCAGCAGTTACTCGGGCACGACTTACACAGATACGCAGTATTTT.

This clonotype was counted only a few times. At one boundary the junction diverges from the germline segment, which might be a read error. DNA of the CDR3: TGCGCCAGTAGCCAAGAGGCAGGACTAGCGGGGGGCCAGCAGTACTTC. Encoded protein: CASSQEAGLAGGQQYF. The chain employs TRBV4-3 and TRBJ2-7; TRBD2 matches at 14 bases. The CDR3 contains 16 residues. Germline values: CDR1 LGHNA, CDR2 YSLEER.

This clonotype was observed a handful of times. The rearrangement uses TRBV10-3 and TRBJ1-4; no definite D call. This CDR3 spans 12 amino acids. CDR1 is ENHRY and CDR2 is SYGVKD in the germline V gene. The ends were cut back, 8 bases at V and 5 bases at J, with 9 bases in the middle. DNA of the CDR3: TGTGCCATCGGGGAGGAGAATGAAAAACTGTTTTTT. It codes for CAIGEENEKLFF.

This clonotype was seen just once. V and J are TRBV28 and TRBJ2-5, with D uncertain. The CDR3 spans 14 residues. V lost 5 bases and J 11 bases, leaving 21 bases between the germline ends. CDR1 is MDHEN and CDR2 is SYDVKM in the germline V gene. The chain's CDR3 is CASSPQTYNEEQYF. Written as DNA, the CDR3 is TGTGCCAGCAGTCCACAGACATACAATGAGGAGCAGTACTTC.

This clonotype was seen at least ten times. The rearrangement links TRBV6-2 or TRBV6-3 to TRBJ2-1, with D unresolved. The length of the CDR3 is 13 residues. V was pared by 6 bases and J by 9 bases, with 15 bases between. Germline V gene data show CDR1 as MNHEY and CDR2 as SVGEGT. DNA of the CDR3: TGTGCCAGCAGAGGGTTCCTATCGGTTGAGCAGTTCTTC. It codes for CASRGFLSVEQFF.

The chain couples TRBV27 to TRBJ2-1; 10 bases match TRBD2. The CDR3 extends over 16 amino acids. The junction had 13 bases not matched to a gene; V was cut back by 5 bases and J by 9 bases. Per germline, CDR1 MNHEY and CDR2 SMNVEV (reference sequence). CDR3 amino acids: CASSLMSSGGYGEQFF. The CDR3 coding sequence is TGTGCCAGCAGTCTAATGAGTAGCGGGGGGTATGGTGAGCAGTTCTTC.

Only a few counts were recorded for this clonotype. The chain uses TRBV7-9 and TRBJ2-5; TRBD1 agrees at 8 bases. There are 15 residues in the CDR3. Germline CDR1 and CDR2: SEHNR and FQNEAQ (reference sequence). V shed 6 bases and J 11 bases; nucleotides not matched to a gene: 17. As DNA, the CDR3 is TGTGCCAGCAGTTCGCCGGGACAGGCCACCAATGAGCAGTACTTC. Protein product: CASSSPGQATNEQYF.

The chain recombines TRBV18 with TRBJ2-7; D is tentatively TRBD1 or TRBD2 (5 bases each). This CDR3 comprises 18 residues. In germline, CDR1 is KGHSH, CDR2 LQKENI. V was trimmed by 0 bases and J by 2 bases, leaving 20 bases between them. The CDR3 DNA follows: TGTGCCAGCTCACCACCGATCAGGGAGAGGGGTTTCACCTACGAGCAGTACTTC. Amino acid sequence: CASSPPIRERGFTYEQYF.

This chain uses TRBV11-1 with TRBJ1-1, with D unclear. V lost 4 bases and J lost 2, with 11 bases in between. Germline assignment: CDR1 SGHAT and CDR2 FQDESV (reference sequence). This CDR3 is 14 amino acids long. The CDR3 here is CASSSQRTNTEAFF. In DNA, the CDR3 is TGTGCCAGCAGCTCACAGCGCACTAACACTGAAGCTTTCTTT.

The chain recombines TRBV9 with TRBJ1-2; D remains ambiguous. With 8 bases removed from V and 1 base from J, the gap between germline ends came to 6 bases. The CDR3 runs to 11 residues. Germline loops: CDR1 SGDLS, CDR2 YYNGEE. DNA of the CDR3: TGTGCCAGTGAGAGTAACTATGGCTACACCTTC. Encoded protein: CASESNYGYTF.

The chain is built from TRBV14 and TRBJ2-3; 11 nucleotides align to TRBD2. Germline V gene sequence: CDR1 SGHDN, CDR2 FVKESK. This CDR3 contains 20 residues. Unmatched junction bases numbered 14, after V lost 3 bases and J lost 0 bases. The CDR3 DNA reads TGTGCCAGCAGCCAGGACTACACTAGCGGGGGCGATACCAGCACAGATACGCAGTATTTT. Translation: CASSQDYTSGGDTSTDTQYF.

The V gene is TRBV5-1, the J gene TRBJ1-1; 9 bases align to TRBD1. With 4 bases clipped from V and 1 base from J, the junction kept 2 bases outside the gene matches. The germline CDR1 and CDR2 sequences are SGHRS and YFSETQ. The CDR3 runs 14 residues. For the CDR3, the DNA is TGCGCCAGCAGCCAACAGGGGGCGAACACTGAAGCTTTCTTT. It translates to CASSQQGANTEAFF.

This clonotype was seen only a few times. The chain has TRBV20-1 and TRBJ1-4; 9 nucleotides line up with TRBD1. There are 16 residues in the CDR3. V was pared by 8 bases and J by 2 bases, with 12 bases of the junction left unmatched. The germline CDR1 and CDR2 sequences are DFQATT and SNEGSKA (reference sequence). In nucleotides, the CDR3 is TGCAGTAATAAAAGGACAGGGGATGCGACTAATGAAAAACTGTTTTTT. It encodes CSNKRTGDATNEKLFF.

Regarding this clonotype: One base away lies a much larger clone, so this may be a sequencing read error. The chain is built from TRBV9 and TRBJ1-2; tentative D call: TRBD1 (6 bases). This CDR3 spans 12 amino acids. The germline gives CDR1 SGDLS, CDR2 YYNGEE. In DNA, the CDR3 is TGTGCCAGCAGCGTGCAGGGGAATGGCCACACCTTC. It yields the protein CASSVQGNGHTF.

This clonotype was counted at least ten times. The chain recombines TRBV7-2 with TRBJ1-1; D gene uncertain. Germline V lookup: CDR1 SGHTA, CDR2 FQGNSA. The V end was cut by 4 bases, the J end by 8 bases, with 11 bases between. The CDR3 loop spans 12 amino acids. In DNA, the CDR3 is TGTGCCAGCAGCTCCTCGATCGGGGAAGCTTTCTTT. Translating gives CASSSSIGEAFF. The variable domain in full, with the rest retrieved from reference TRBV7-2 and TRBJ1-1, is GAGVSQSPSNKVTEKGKDVELRCDPISGHTALYWYRQSLGQGLEFLIYFQGNSAPDKSGLPSDRFSAERTGGSVSTLTIQRTQQEDSAVYLCASSSSIGEAFFGQGTRLTVV.

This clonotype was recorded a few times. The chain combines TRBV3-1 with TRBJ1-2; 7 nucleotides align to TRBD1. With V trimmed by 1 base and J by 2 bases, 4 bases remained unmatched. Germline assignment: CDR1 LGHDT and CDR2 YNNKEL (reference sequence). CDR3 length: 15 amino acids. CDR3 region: CASSQGGGQNYGYTF. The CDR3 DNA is TGTGCCAGCAGCCAAGGAGGGGGACAGAACTATGGCTACACCTTC.

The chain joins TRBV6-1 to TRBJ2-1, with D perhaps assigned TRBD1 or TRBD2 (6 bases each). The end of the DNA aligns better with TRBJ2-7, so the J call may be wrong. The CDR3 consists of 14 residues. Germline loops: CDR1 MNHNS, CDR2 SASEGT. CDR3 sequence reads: CASSHGGAYNEQYF. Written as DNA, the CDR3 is TGTGCCAGCTCACACGGGGGCGCCTACAATGAGCAGTACTTC.

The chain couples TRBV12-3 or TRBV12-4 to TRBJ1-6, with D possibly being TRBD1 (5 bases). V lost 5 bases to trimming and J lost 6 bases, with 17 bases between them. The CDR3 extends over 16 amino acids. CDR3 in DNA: TGTGCCAGCAGTCTCGGGGCACTAACCCGTAATTCACCCCTCCACTTT. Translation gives CASSLGALTRNSPLHF.